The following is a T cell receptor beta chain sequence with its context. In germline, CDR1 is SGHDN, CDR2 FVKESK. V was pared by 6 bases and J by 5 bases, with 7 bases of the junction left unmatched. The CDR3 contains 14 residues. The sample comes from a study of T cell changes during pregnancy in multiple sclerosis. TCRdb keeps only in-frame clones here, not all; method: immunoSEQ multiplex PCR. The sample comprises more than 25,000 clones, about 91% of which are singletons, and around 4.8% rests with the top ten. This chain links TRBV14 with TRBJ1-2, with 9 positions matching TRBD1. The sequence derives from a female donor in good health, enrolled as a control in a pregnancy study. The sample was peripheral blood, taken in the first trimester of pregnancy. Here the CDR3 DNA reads TGTGCCAGCAGTCCGGGACAGGGCGGGTATGGCTACACCTTC. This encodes CASSPGQGGYGYTF.